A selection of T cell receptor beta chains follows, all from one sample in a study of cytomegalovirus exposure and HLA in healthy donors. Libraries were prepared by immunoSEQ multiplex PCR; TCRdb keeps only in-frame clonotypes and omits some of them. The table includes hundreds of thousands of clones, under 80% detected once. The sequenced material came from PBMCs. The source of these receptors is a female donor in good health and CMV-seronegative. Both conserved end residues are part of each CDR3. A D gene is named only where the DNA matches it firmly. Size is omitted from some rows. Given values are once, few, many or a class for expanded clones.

cdr3_aa: CSATGKETQYF
cdr3_nt: TGCAGTGCTACAGGGAAAGAGACCCAGTACTTC
clone_size: -
d_call: -
j_call: TRBJ2-5
v_call: TRBV20-1

cdr3_aa: CASRIGGSYEQYF
cdr3_nt: TGTGCCAGCAGGATTGGAGGTTCCTACGAGCAGTACTTC
clone_size: -
d_call: -
j_call: TRBJ2-7
v_call: TRBV25-1

cdr3_aa: CASSLETGGGQPQHF
cdr3_nt: TGTGCCAGCAGCTTAGAGACAGGGGGAGGGCAGCCCCAGCATTTT
clone_size: -
d_call: TRBD1
j_call: TRBJ1-5
v_call: TRBV7-9

cdr3_aa: CASSLSAEAFF
cdr3_nt: TGTGCCAGCAGCTTGAGCGCTGAAGCTTTCTTT
clone_size: few
d_call: -
j_call: TRBJ1-1
v_call: TRBV11-3

cdr3_aa: CASSFQRYRGGTEAFF
cdr3_nt: TGTGCCAGCAGCTTTCAGAGGTACAGGGGGGGCACTGAAGCTTTCTTT
clone_size: -
d_call: TRBD1
j_call: TRBJ1-1
v_call: TRBV5-4

cdr3_aa: CASSFGRSGANVLTF
cdr3_nt: TGTGCCAGCAGTTTTGGGCGCTCTGGGGCCAACGTCCTGACTTTC
clone_size: -
d_call: -
j_call: TRBJ2-6
v_call: TRBV27

cdr3_aa: CASSGRRGGSGNEQFF
cdr3_nt: TGTGCCAGCAGCGGCCGTCGGGGCGGGAGTGGAAATGAGCAGTTCTTC
clone_size: -
d_call: TRBD2
j_call: TRBJ2-1
v_call: TRBV9

cdr3_aa: CASSLRGVTEAFF
cdr3_nt: TGTGCCAGCAGCTTGCGGGGAGTTACTGAAGCTTTCTTT
clone_size: -
d_call: -
j_call: TRBJ1-1
v_call: TRBV7-3

cdr3_aa: CASSRPQSGLETQYF
cdr3_nt: TGTGCCAGCAGTCGGCCTCAATCGGGATTGGAGACCCAGTACTTC
clone_size: -
d_call: -
j_call: TRBJ2-5
v_call: TRBV6-5

cdr3_aa: CASSPGQYNEQFF
cdr3_nt: TGTGCCAGCAGTCCGGGACAGTACAATGAGCAGTTCTTC
clone_size: few
d_call: TRBD1
j_call: TRBJ2-1
v_call: TRBV2

cdr3_aa: CASSELTGIQETQYF
cdr3_nt: TGCGCCAGCAGTGAGTTGACAGGGATCCAAGAGACCCAGTACTTC
clone_size: -
d_call: TRBD1
j_call: TRBJ2-5
v_call: TRBV10-2

cdr3_aa: CASFSVTAPDTQYF
cdr3_nt: TGCGCCAGCTTTAGCGTGACCGCCCCAGATACGCAGTATTTT
clone_size: few
d_call: -
j_call: TRBJ2-3
v_call: TRBV10-2

cdr3_aa: CASSTLAGSTDTQYF
cdr3_nt: TGTGCCAGCAGTACGCTAGCGGGCAGCACAGATACGCAGTATTTT
clone_size: -
d_call: TRBD2
j_call: TRBJ2-3
v_call: TRBV13

cdr3_aa: CASSLDLRGDGYTF
cdr3_nt: TGTGCCAGCAGCTTAGATCTACGAGGAGACGGCTACACCTTC
clone_size: -
d_call: -
j_call: TRBJ1-2
v_call: TRBV11-3

cdr3_aa: CASSLVQREGETQYF
cdr3_nt: TGTGCCAGCAGCTTAGTCCAGCGGGAGGGAGAGACCCAGTACTTC
clone_size: once
d_call: TRBD2
j_call: TRBJ2-5
v_call: TRBV7-7

cdr3_aa: CASSWGGGYTF
cdr3_nt: TGTGCCAGCAGCTGGGGGGGTGGCTACACCTTC
clone_size: once
d_call: -
j_call: TRBJ1-2
v_call: TRBV28

cdr3_aa: CAWSPDRPVFF
cdr3_nt: TGTGCCTGGAGTCCCGACAGGCCGGTTTTCTTT
clone_size: -
d_call: -
j_call: TRBJ1-1
v_call: TRBV30

cdr3_aa: CASSLVSGLAKNIQYF
cdr3_nt: TGTGCCAGCAGCTTAGTTAGCGGACTAGCCAAAAACATTCAGTACTTC
clone_size: -
d_call: -
j_call: TRBJ2-4
v_call: TRBV7-2

cdr3_aa: CASSPPDSQETQYF
cdr3_nt: TGCGCCAGCAGCCCACCGGACAGCCAAGAGACCCAGTACTTC
clone_size: -
d_call: -
j_call: TRBJ2-5
v_call: TRBV4-1

cdr3_aa: CSVVALGDKNIQYF
cdr3_nt: TGCAGCGTTGTGGCCCTAGGAGACAAAAACATTCAGTACTTC
clone_size: -
d_call: -
j_call: TRBJ2-4
v_call: TRBV29-1

cdr3_aa: CASSPTGGRRNTIYF
cdr3_nt: TGTGCCAGCTCACCAACAGGGGGCAGAAGAAACACCATATATTTT
clone_size: -
d_call: TRBD1
j_call: TRBJ1-3
v_call: TRBV18

cdr3_aa: CASSLYQGSSYNEQFF
cdr3_nt: TGCGCCAGCAGCTTGTATCAGGGGAGCTCCTACAATGAGCAGTTCTTC
clone_size: few
d_call: -
j_call: TRBJ2-1
v_call: TRBV5-1

cdr3_aa: CASSRLLSNQPQHF
cdr3_nt: TGTGCCAGCAGTCGGTTATTGAGCAATCAGCCCCAGCATTTT
clone_size: -
d_call: -
j_call: TRBJ1-5
v_call: TRBV28

cdr3_aa: CASGLTASGNTIYF
cdr3_nt: TGTGCTAGTGGTTTGACAGCCTCTGGAAACACCATATATTTT
clone_size: -
d_call: -
j_call: TRBJ1-3
v_call: TRBV12-5

cdr3_aa: CASSPWRGTYEQYF
cdr3_nt: TGTGCCAGCAGCCCTTGGAGAGGGACCTACGAGCAGTACTTC
clone_size: -
d_call: -
j_call: TRBJ2-7
v_call: TRBV28

cdr3_aa: CASSLWGSYEQYF
cdr3_nt: TGTGCCAGCAGCTTGTGGGGCAGCTACGAGCAGTACTTC
clone_size: -
d_call: -
j_call: TRBJ2-7
v_call: TRBV5-6

cdr3_aa: CSSSLAATTTEQYF
cdr3_nt: TGTTCCAGCAGCTTGGCTGCAACAACCACCGAGCAGTACTTC
clone_size: -
d_call: -
j_call: TRBJ2-7
v_call: TRBV7-9

cdr3_aa: CASSLTSGSSNEQFF
cdr3_nt: TGTGCCAGCAGCCTAACTAGCGGGAGTTCAAATGAGCAGTTCTTC
clone_size: -
d_call: TRBD2
j_call: TRBJ2-1
v_call: TRBV6-1

cdr3_aa: CASSPPSGNNEQFF
cdr3_nt: TGTGCCAGCAGTCCCCCTAGCGGGAACAATGAGCAGTTCTTC
clone_size: -
d_call: TRBD2
j_call: TRBJ2-1
v_call: TRBV5-4

cdr3_aa: CATSGRSTDTQYF
cdr3_nt: TGTGCCACCAGCGGGCGAAGTACAGATACGCAGTATTTT
clone_size: -
d_call: -
j_call: TRBJ2-3
v_call: TRBV15

cdr3_aa: CASSSTASTGELFF
cdr3_nt: TGTGCCAGCAGCTCGACAGCGTCCACCGGGGAGCTGTTTTTT
clone_size: -
d_call: -
j_call: TRBJ2-2
v_call: TRBV11-3

cdr3_aa: CASSSSGLTTDTQYF
cdr3_nt: TGTGCCAGCAGCTCTAGCGGATTGACAACAGATACGCAGTATTTT
clone_size: few
d_call: TRBD2
j_call: TRBJ2-3
v_call: TRBV7-3

cdr3_aa: CASSEAPRGASGNNEQFF
cdr3_nt: TGTGCCAGCAGTGAAGCCCCCCGGGGGGCTAGCGGGAACAATGAGCAGTTCTTC
clone_size: -
d_call: TRBD2
j_call: TRBJ2-1
v_call: TRBV6-1

cdr3_aa: CAWSATMLDRVRAFF
cdr3_nt: TGTGCCTGGAGTGCTACAATGCTGGACAGGGTGAGGGCTTTCTTT
clone_size: once
d_call: TRBD1
j_call: TRBJ1-1
v_call: TRBV30

cdr3_aa: CASSRLRRGGEQYF
cdr3_nt: TGTGCCAGCAGCCGTCTACGTCGGGGGGGCGAGCAGTACTTC
clone_size: -
d_call: TRBD2
j_call: TRBJ2-7
v_call: TRBV5-4